Listed below are T cell receptor beta chains from one sample, sequenced in a study of regulatory T cells in long-lasting Graves disease. One entry per CDR3 protein results from TCRdb running MiXCR on the multiplex PCR reads. Among approximately 490,000 distinct CDR3 sequences listed, roughly 17% were seen once. This sample was also put to use in a study of T cells in Graves' hyperthyroidism and ophthalmopathy.

The sequences come from peripheral blood mononuclear cells (PBMCs), collected at new diagnosis, from a patient treated with antithyroid drugs. These receptors were taken from a man aged 35-49 years with Graves disease. Both conserved end residues are part of each CDR3. D genes are given only for firm matches. Only part of the rows carry a size: once, few, many, or a class if the clone is expanded.

V	size	J	D	CDR3	DNA
TRBV18	few	TRBJ1-5	-	CASSPVYNQPQHF	TGTGCCAGCTCACCGGTGTACAATCAGCCCCAGCATTTT
TRBV6-1	many	TRBJ2-1	-	CASSPTYRVGEQFF	TGTGCCAGCAGTCCCACTTACAGGGTTGGTGAGCAGTTCTTC
TRBV6-5	many	TRBJ2-3	-	CASSYGGVGTDTQYF	TGTGCCAGCAGCTACGGGGGAGTAGGCACAGATACGCAGTATTTT
TRBV12-3/TRBV12-4	few	TRBJ2-7	-	CASRLSRGNSYEQYF	TGTGCCAGCAGGTTATCACGCGGGAACTCCTACGAGCAGTACTTC
TRBV13	many	TRBJ2-7	-	CASSLGLADEQYF	TGTGCCAGCAGCTTAGGACTAGCTGACGAGCAGTACTTC
TRBV6-1	-	TRBJ2-7	TRBD2	CASSPTSGSSGEQYF	TGTGCCAGCAGTCCCACTAGCGGGAGCTCCGGGGAGCAGTACTTC
TRBV10-3	few	TRBJ2-3	-	CATSHGRGSTDTQYF	TGTGCCACCAGTCATGGCCGGGGAAGCACAGATACGCAGTATTTT
TRBV6-2/TRBV6-3	-	TRBJ2-1	TRBD2	CASSEAGLYNEQFF	TGTGCCAGCAGTGAAGCGGGACTCTACAATGAGCAGTTCTTC
TRBV7-9	many	TRBJ1-4	TRBD1	CASTTTGPVEKLFF	TGTGCCAGCACCACGACAGGGCCGGTTGAAAAACTGTTTTTT
TRBV7-6	-	TRBJ2-7	TRBD1	CASSLMTGTTYEQYF	TGTGCCAGCAGCTTGATGACAGGGACCACCTACGAGCAGTACTTC
TRBV20-1	many	TRBJ2-1	TRBD2	CSARRSGRPYNEQFF	TGCAGTGCTAGACGTAGCGGGAGGCCGTACAATGAGCAGTTCTTC
TRBV2	-	TRBJ2-1	TRBD2	CAGNRDSGREQFF	TGTGCCGGCAATAGGGACAGCGGGAGGGAGCAGTTCTTC
TRBV7-9	-	TRBJ1-2	TRBD1	CASSLADREMGHGYTF	TGTGCCAGCAGCTTAGCCGACAGGGAGATGGGTCATGGCTACACCTTC
TRBV5-1	-	TRBJ2-1	-	CASSSDVVYNEQFF	TGCGCCAGCAGCTCCGACGTCGTCTACAATGAGCAGTTCTTC
TRBV28	many	TRBJ2-1	TRBD1	CASSSTGNHEQFF	TGTGCCAGCAGTTCGACAGGGAACCATGAGCAGTTCTTC
TRBV20-1	-	TRBJ2-7	TRBD2	CSARALAGMTYEQYF	TGCAGTGCTAGAGCACTAGCGGGAATGACCTACGAGCAGTACTTC
TRBV5-1	many	TRBJ2-2	-	CASSLFQGGTGELFF	TGCGCCAGCAGCTTGTTCCAGGGAGGTACCGGGGAGCTGTTTTTT
TRBV20-1	few	TRBJ2-3	-	CSAPSGGSTDTQYF	TGCAGTGCCCCGTCGGGCGGGAGCACAGATACGCAGTATTTT
TRBV19	-	TRBJ2-7	TRBD1	CASSGERTGTYEQYF	TGTGCCAGTAGTGGAGAAAGGACAGGTACCTACGAGCAGTACTTC